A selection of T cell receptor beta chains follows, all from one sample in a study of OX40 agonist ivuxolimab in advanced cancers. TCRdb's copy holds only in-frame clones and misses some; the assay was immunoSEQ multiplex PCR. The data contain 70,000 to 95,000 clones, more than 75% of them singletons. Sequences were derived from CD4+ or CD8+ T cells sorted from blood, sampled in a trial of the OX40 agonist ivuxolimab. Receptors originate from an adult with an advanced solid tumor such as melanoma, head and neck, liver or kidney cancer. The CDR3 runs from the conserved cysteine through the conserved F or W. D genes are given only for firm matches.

CASSQGEPGELFF . TRBJ2-2 TRBV4-2
CASRRQGTYEQYF TRBD1 TRBJ2-7 TRBV10-2
CASSRFRAGTGELFF . TRBJ2-2 TRBV14
CASSQAVNPTLTLYEQYF . TRBJ2-7 TRBV27
CASSVEGGGELFF . TRBJ2-2 TRBV9
CASSSQSGGLGEKLFF . TRBJ1-4 TRBV7-9
CASSYGDRKITEAFF TRBD1 TRBJ1-1 TRBV6-5
CASSQGPGRGTEAFF . TRBJ1-1 TRBV14
CAWNRQGPTEAFF . TRBJ1-1 TRBV30
CASRAGGPAYEQYF TRBD2 TRBJ2-7 TRBV7-2
CASSQRITGLSNTEAFF . TRBJ1-1 TRBV14
CASSLFGSGYTF . TRBJ1-2 TRBV7-2
CASSQEAGINYEQYF . TRBJ2-7 TRBV7-2
CASSDGARRFQFF . TRBJ2-1 TRBV6-1
CASSARLAGATEQYF TRBD2 TRBJ2-7 TRBV9
CASSQVTVQQGSNQPQHF . TRBJ1-5 TRBV5-4
CASSLNTEAFF . TRBJ1-1 TRBV11-2
CASTLQGADYGYTF TRBD1 TRBJ1-2 TRBV7-2
CASSQFSGNTIYF . TRBJ1-3 TRBV7-9
CASSPSNWNTEAFF . TRBJ1-1 TRBV18
CASSPALDPGQGKEQYF TRBD1 TRBJ2-7 TRBV7-6
CASSLAGGGSSPLHF . TRBJ1-6 TRBV11-2
CASSLNRARGYGYTF . TRBJ1-2 TRBV5-4
CAWSRDSYQPQHF TRBD1 TRBJ1-5 TRBV30
CASSRDRGQETQYF TRBD1 TRBJ2-5 TRBV10-2
CASSFFQGDTEAFF . TRBJ1-1 TRBV7-9
CAIRDRGDEKLFF TRBD1 TRBJ1-4 TRBV5-8
CASSREHLNTEAFF . TRBJ1-1 TRBV18
CASSPPSGSSYNEQFF TRBD2 TRBJ2-1 TRBV9
CASSPSAGSNEQFF . TRBJ2-1 TRBV7-2
CASSDGLAGFQETQYF TRBD2 TRBJ2-5 TRBV2
CASSLNRGQYEQYF TRBD1 TRBJ2-7 TRBV5-1
CASSRTLTGNTEAFF . TRBJ1-1 TRBV11-2
CASRYGTGQGLAGYTF TRBD1 TRBJ1-2 TRBV7-2
CASSPGQLNQPQHF TRBD1 TRBJ1-5 TRBV6-1
CASSDRAGVTGEQYF TRBD2 TRBJ2-7 TRBV7-2
CASGRQGSNTEAFF TRBD1 TRBJ1-1 TRBV9
CASSLEGGTKAFF . TRBJ1-1 TRBV7-9
CASSSDTGELFF . TRBJ2-2 TRBV7-7
CASSLEAARRETQYF . TRBJ2-5 TRBV7-2
CASSQVGWRGETNGYTF . TRBJ1-2 TRBV4-2
CSVLKGQSLGGYTF . TRBJ1-2 TRBV29-1
CASTFGVLTTYEQYF . TRBJ2-7 TRBV2
CASSRDYGEQYF TRBD2 TRBJ2-7 TRBV7-9
CASSYLFPGQGAEAFF TRBD1 TRBJ1-1 TRBV5-6
CASSPTLIEQFF . TRBJ2-1 TRBV5-8
CAARAGEQYF . TRBJ2-7 TRBV6-1
CASSIGNQPQHF . TRBJ1-5 TRBV19
CSVELRTREQFF . TRBJ2-1 TRBV29-1
CASSPATGRNSPLHF TRBD1 TRBJ1-6 TRBV18
CASSLYDRGVQETQYF TRBD1 TRBJ2-5 TRBV7-9
CASSLGIADYNEQFF . TRBJ2-1 TRBV7-9
CASSPGTDGYTF TRBD1 TRBJ1-2 TRBV27
CASSLGGRYNEQFF . TRBJ2-1 TRBV7-6
CASSAGGYQETQYF . TRBJ2-5 TRBV7-8
CASSNAGSGGTEAFF . TRBJ1-1 TRBV11-3
CASSPDSRQETQYF . TRBJ2-5 TRBV11-2
CASSLGGERTEAFF . TRBJ1-1 TRBV18
CASSYASGWQYF . TRBJ2-7 TRBV11-3
CASSPNRGEQYF TRBD1 TRBJ2-7 TRBV5-1